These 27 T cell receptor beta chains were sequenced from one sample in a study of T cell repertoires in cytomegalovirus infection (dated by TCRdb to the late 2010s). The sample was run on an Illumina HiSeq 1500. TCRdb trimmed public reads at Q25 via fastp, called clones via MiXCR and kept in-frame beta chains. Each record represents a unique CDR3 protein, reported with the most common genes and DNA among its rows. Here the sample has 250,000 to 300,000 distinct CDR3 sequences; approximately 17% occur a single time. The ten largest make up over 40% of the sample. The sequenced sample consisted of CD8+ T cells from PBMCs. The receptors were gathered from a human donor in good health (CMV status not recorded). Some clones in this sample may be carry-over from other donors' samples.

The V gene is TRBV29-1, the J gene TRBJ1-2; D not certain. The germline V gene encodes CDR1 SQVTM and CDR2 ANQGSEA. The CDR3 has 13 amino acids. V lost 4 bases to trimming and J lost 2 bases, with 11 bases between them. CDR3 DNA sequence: TGCAGCGTTGGGCAGGAACGGAACTATGGCTACACCTTC. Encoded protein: CSVGQERNYGYTF.

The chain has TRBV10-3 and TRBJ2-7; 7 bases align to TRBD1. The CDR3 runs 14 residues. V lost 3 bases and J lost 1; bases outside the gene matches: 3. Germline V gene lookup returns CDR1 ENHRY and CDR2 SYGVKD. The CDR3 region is CAISDQTGSYEQYF. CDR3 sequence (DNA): TGTGCCATCAGTGACCAGACAGGGTCCTACGAGCAGTACTTC.

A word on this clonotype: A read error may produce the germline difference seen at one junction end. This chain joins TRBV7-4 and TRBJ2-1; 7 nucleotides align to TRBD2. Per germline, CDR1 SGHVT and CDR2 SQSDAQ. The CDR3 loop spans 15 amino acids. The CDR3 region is CVSSPPFLADNEQFF. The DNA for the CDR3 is TGTGTCAGCAGCCCTCCCTTCCTAGCGGACAATGAGCAGTTCTTC.

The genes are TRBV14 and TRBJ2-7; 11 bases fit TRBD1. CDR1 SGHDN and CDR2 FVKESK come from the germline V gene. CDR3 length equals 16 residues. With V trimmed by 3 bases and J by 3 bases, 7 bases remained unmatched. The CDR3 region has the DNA TGTGCCAGCAGCCATCGCCCCGGGACAGGGGGCTACGAGCAGTACTTC. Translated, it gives CASSHRPGTGGYEQYF. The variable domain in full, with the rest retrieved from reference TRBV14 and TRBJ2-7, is EAGVTQFPSHSVIEKGQTVTLRCDPISGHDNLYWYRRVMGKEIKFLLHFVKESKQDESGMPNNRFLAERTGGTYSTLKVQPAELEDSGVYFCASSHRPGTGGYEQYFGPGTRLTVT.

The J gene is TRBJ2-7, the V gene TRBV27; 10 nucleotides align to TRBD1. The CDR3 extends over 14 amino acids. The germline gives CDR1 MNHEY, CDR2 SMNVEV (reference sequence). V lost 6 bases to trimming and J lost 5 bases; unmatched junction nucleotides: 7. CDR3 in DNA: TGTGCCAGCAGCTCGGGGACAGGGGTTCACGAGCAGTACTTC. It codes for CASSSGTGVHEQYF.

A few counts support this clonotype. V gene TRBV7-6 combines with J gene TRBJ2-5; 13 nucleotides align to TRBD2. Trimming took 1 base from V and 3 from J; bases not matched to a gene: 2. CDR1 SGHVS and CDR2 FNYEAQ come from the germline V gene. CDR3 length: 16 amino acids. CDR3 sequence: CASSLGGLAGEETQYF. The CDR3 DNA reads TGTGCCAGCAGCTTAGGCGGACTAGCGGGAGAAGAGACCCAGTACTTC.

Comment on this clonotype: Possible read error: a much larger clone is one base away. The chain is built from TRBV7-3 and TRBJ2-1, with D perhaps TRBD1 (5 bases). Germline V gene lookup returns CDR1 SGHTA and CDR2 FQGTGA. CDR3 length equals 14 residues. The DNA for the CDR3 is TGTGTCAGCAGCAAGGTGGGGCACTACAATGAGCAGTTCTTC. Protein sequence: CVSSKVGHYNEQFF.

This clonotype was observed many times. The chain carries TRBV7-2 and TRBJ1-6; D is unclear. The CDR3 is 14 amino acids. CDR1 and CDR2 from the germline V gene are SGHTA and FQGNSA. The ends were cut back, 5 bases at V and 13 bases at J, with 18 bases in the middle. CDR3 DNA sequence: TGTGCCAGCAGCGTGACGGGCCGACACTCCCCCCTCCACTTT. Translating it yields CASSVTGRHSPLHF.

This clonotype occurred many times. The CDR3 loop is CASSEMGLGPYEQYF. Here the CDR3 DNA reads TGTGCCAGCAGCGAGATGGGGCTGGGCCCCTACGAGCAGTACTTC. V gene TRBV7-2 combines with J gene TRBJ2-7; perhaps TRBD1 as D (5 bases). The CDR3 has 15 residues. Trimming took off 5 bases at V and 2 bases at J, with 16 bases between the two ends. Germline V CDR1 and CDR2: SGHTA, FQGNSA.

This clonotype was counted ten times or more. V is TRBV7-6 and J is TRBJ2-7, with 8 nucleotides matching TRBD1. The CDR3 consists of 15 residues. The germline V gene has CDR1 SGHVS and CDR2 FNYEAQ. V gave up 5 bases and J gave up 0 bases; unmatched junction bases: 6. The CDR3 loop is CASSPWTGSSYEQYF. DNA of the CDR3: TGTGCCAGCAGCCCATGGACAGGGAGCTCCTACGAGCAGTACTTC.

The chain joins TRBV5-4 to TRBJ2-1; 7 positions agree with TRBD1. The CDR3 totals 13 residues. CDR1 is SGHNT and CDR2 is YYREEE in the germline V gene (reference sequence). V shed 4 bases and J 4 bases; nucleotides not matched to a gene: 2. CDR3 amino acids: CASSGDSYNEQFF. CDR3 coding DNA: TGTGCCAGCAGCGGGGACAGTTACAATGAGCAGTTCTTC. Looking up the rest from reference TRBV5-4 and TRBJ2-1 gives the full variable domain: ETGVTQSPTHLIKTRGQQVTLRCSSQSGHNTVSWYQQALGQGPQFIFQYYREEENGRGNFPPRFSGLQFPNYSSELNVNALELDDSALYLCASSGDSYNEQFFGPGTRLTVL.

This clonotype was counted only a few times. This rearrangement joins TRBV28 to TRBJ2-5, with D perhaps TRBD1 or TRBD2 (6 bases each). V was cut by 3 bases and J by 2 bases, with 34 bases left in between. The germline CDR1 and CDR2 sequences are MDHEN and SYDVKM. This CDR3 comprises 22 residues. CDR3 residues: CASSFGGSGETGYQSPQETQYF. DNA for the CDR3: TGTGCCAGCAGTTTCGGGGGTTCGGGAGAAACAGGGTATCAAAGCCCTCAAGAGACCCAGTACTTC.

CDR3 sequence reads: CASSERYGTTETTGELFF. CDR3 nucleotide sequence: TGCGCCAGCAGCGAGAGGTATGGGACGACAGAAACCACCGGGGAGCTGTTTTTT. The chain has TRBV4-3 and TRBJ2-2, with D perhaps matching TRBD1 or TRBD2 (5 bases each). The V gene's germline CDR1 is LGHNA and CDR2 YSLEER. Trimming took 5 bases from V and 4 from J, leaving 23 bases between them. This CDR3 is built from 18 residues.

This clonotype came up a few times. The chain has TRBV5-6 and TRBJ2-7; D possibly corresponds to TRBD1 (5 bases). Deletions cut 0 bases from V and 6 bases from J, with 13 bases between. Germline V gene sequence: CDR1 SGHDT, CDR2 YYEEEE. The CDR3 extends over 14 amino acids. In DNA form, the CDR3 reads TGTGCCAGCAGCTTGGACAGGTTACCATCCGAGCAGTACTTC. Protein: CASSLDRLPSEQYF. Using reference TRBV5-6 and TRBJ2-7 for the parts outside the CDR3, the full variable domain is DAGVTQSPTHLIKTRGQQVTLRCSPKSGHDTVSWYQQALGQGPQFIFQYYEEEERQRGNFPDRFSGHQFPNYSSELNVNALLLGDSALYLCASSLDRLPSEQYFGPGTRLTVT.

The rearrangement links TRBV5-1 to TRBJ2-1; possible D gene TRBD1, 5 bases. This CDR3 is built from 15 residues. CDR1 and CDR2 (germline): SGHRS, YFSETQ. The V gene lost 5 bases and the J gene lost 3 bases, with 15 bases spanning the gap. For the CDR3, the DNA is TGCGCCAGCAGTTCCGACCAGGGCTTCTACAATGAGCAGTTCTTC. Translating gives CASSSDQGFYNEQFF. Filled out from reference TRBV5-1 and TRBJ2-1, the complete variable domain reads KAGVTQTPRYLIKTRGQQVTLSCSPISGHRSVSWYQQTPGQGLQFLFEYFSETQRNKGNFPGRFSGRQFSNSRSEMNVSTLELGDSALYLCASSSDQGFYNEQFFGPGTRLTVL.

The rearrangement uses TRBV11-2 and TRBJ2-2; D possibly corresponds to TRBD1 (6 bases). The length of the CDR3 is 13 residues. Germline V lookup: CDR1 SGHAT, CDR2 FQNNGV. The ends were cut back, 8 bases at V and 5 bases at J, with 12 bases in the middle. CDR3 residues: CASHRTGTGELFF. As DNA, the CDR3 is TGTGCCAGCCACCGTACAGGGACCGGGGAGCTGTTTTTT.

CDR3 nucleotide sequence: TGTGCCAGCAGCTTAGTTGTGGGGAAGGAGCCCCAGCATTTT. This sequence encodes CASSLVVGKEPQHF. This sequence joins TRBV7-6 and TRBJ1-5, with no clear D. The CDR3 contains 14 residues. V was cut by 1 base and J by 8 bases, with 12 bases left in between. CDR1 and CDR2 from the germline V gene are SGHVS and FNYEAQ.

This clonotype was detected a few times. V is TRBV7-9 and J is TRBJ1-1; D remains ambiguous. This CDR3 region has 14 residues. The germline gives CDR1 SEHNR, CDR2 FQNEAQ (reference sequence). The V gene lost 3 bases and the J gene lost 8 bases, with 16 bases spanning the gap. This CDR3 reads CASSFGGEVEEAFF. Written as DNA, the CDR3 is TGTGCCAGCAGCTTCGGAGGTGAGGTGGAAGAAGCTTTCTTT.

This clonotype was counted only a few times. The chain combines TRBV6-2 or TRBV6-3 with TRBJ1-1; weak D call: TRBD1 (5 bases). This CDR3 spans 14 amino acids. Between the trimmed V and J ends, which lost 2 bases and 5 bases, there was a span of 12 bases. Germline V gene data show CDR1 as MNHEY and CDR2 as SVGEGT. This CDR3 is CASSYGGVRTEAFF. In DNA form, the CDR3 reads TGTGCCAGCAGTTACGGGGGGGTGCGGACTGAAGCTTTCTTT.

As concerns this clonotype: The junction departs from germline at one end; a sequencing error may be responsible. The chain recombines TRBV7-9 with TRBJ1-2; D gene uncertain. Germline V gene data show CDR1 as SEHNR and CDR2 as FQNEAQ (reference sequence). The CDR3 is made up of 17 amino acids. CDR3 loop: CASSPSGASATNYDYTF. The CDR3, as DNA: TGTGCCAGCAGCCCTTCGGGAGCGTCAGCAACTAACTATGACTACACCTTC.

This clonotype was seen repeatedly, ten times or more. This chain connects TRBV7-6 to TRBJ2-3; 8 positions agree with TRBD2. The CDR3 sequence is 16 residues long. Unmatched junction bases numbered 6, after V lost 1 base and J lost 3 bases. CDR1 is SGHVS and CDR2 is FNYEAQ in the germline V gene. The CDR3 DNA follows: TGTGCCAGCAGCTTAGATCGGCGCGGGGGGACAGATACGCAGTATTTT. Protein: CASSLDRRGGTDTQYF.

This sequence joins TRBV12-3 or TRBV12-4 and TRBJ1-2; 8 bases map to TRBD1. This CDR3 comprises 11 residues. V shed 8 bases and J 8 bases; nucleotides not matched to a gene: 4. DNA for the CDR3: TGTGCCAGCGCAGGGGGCGGAGGCTACACCTTC. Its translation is CASAGGGGYTF.

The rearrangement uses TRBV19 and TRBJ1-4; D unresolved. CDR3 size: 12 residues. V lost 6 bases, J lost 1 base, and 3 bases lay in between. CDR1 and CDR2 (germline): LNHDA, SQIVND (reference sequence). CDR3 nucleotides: TGTGCCAGTAGCGAAACTAATGAAAAACTGTTTTTT. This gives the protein CASSETNEKLFF. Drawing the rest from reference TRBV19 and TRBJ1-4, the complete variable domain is DGGITQSPKYLFRKEGQNVTLSCEQNLNHDAMYWYRQDPGQGLRLIYYSQIVNDFQKGDIAEGYSVSREKKESFPLTVTSAQKNPTAFYLCASSETNEKLFFGSGTQLSVL.

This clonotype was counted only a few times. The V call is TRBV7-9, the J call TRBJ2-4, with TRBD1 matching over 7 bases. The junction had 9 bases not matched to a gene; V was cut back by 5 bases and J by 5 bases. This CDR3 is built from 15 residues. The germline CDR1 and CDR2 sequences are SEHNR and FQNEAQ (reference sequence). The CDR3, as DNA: TGTGCCAGCAGCACATCGGACAGGTGGGAAAACATTCAGTACTTC. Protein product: CASSTSDRWENIQYF.

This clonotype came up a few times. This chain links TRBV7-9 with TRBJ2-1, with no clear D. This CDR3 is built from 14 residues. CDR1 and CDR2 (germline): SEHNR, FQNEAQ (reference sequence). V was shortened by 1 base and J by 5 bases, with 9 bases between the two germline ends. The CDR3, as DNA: TGTGCCAGCAGCTTAGAGTTCTCAGACAATGAGCAGTTCTTC. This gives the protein CASSLEFSDNEQFF.

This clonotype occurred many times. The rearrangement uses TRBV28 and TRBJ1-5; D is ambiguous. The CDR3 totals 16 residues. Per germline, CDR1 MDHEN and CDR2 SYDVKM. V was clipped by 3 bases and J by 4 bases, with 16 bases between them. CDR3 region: CASSFQIGQPNQPQHF. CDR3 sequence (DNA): TGTGCCAGCAGTTTTCAGATAGGGCAGCCAAATCAGCCCCAGCATTTT.

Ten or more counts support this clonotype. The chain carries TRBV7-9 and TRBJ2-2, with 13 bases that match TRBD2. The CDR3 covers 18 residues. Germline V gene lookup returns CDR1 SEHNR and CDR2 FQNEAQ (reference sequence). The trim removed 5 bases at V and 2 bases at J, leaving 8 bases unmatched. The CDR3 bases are TGTGCCAGCAGCGCCAGGACTAGCGGGGGCCTAAACACCGGGGAGCTGTTTTTT. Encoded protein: CASSARTSGGLNTGELFF.